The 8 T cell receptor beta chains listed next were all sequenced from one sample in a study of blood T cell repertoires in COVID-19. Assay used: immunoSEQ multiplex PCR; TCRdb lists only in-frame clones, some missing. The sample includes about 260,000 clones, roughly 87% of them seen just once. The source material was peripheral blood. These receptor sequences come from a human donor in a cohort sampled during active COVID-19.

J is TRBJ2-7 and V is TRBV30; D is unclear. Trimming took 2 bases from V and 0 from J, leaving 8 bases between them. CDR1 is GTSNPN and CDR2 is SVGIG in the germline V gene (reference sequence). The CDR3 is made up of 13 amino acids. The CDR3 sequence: CAWSLASSYEQYF. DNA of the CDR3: TGTGCCTGGAGTTTGGCCAGCTCCTACGAGCAGTACTTC. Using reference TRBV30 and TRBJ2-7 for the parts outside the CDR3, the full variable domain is SQTIHQWPATLVQPVGSPLSLECTVEGTSNPNLYWYRQAAGRGLQLLFYSVGIGQISSEVPQNLSASRPQDRQFILSSKKLLLSDSGFYLCAWSLASSYEQYFGPGTRLTVT.

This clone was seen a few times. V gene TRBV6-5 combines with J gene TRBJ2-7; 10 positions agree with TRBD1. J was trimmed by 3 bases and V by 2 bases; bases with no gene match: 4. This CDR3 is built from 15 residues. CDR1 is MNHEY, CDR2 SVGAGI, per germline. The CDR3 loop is CASSYPGTGVYEQYF. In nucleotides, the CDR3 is TGTGCCAGCAGTTACCCCGGGACAGGGGTCTACGAGCAGTACTTC.

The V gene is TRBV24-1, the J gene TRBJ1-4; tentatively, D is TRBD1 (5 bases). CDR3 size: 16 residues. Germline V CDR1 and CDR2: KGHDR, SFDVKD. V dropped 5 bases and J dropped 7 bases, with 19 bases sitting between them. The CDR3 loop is CATSGLPQGLREKLFF. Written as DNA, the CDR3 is TGTGCCACCAGTGGTCTTCCCCAGGGACTTCGTGAAAAACTGTTTTTT.

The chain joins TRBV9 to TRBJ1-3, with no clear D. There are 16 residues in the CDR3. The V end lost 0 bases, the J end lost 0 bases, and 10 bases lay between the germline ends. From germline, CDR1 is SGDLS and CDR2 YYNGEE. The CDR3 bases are TGTGCCAGCAGCGTAGATACGGGAGGCTCTGGAAACACCATATATTTT. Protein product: CASSVDTGGSGNTIYF.

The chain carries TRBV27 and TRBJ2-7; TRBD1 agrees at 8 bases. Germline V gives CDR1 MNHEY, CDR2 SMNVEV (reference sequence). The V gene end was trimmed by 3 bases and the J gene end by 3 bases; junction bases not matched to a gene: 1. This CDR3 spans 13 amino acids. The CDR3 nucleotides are TGTGCCAGCAGTTTGGGACAGGTCTACGAGCAGTACTTC. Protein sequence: CASSLGQVYEQYF.

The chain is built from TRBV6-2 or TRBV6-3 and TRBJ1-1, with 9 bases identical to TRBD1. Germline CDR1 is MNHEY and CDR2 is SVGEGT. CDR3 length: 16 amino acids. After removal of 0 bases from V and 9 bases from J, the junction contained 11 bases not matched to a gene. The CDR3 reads CASSYSSDRGSSQAFF. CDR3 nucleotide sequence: TGTGCCAGCAGTTACTCTTCGGACAGGGGAAGTTCTCAAGCTTTCTTT.

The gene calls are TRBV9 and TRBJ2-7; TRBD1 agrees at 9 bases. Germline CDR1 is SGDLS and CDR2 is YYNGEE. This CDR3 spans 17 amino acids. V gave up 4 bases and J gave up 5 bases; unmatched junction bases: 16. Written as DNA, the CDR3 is TGTGCCAGCAGCCTTACAGGGGGCCTGTCTCATTGGGACGAGCAGTACTTC. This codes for CASSLTGGLSHWDEQYF.

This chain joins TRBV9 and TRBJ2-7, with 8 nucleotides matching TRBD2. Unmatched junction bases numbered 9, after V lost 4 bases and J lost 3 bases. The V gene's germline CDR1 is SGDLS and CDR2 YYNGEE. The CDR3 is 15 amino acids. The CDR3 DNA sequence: TGTGCCAGCAGCTTTTCCCCGGGACTAGGCTACGAGCAGTACTTC. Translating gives CASSFSPGLGYEQYF.